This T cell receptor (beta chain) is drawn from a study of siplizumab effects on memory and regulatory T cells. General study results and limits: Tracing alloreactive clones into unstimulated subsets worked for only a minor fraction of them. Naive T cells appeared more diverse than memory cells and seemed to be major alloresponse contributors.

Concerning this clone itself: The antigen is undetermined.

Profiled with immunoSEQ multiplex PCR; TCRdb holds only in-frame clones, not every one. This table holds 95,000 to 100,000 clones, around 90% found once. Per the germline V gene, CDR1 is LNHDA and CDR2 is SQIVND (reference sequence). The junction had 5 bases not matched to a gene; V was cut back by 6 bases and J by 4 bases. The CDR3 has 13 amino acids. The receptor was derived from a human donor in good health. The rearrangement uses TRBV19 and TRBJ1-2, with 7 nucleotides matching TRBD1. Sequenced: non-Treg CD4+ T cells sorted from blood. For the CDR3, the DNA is TGTGCCAGTAGGAAGGGGACAGCCTATGGCTACACCTTC. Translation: CASRKGTAYGYTF.